This T cell receptor (beta chain) was recorded in a study of T-cell memory formation after mild COVID-19. Study-level background: Among the donors, TCR clusters were largely specific to each donor.

TCRdb re-called the 5' RACE reads with MiXCR, one entry per CDR3 protein. This table holds about 560,000 distinct CDR3 sequences, about 22% found once. Comments on this clonotype: Its antigen is as yet unknown.

The study's findings and limits: Contracting clones from day 15 to 85 showed balanced CD4/CD8; later expanders favored CD4+.

This CDR3 comprises 13 residues. Germline V gene data show CDR1 as SGHRS and CDR2 as YFSETQ. V lost 1 base to trimming and J lost 3 bases, with 8 bases between them. Sequencing input: PBMCs or a T cell subset sorted from them (not recorded which). The clonotype originates from an adult woman who had mild COVID-19 (a few samples of this study predate the infection). Cell type and time point are not known. The rearrangement links TRBV5-1 to TRBJ2-7; D call uncertain. The CDR3 loop reads CASSLLWGYEQYF. DNA of the CDR3: TGCGCCAGCAGCTTGTTATGGGGCTACGAGCAGTACTTC.